This passage covers 30 T cell receptor beta chains from one sample sequenced in a study of Ad26.COV2.S vaccination and SARS-CoV-2 variants. Noted treatment: 15 to 20 received Ad26.COV2.S at low or high dose, single or two shots; about 5 received placebo; per-sample allocation not given. The study sampled participants on day 63 after the first vaccine or placebo injection. Profiled with immunoSEQ multiplex PCR; TCRdb holds only in-frame clones, not every one. Of hundreds of thousands of clones in the sample, 85% to 90% were seen once. The sample consisted of peripheral blood, taken in a trial of Ad26.COV2.S vaccine versus placebo. The receptor set was obtained from a person aged 18-65 years who received the Ad26.COV2.S COVID-19 vaccine or a placebo.

The chain has TRBV6-2 or TRBV6-3 and TRBJ1-2; D unclear. The CDR3 has 13 residues. Germline V gene lookup returns CDR1 MNHEY and CDR2 SVGEGT. Trimming cost V 3 bases and J 4 bases, with 9 bases left between them. The chain's CDR3 is CASSYGEAYGYTF. The CDR3 DNA reads TGTGCCAGCAGTTATGGGGAGGCCTATGGCTACACCTTC.

V is TRBV4-3 and J is TRBJ2-1; maybe TRBD1 (6 bases). This CDR3 spans 15 amino acids. Per germline, CDR1 LGHNA and CDR2 YSLEER. V was cut by 1 base and J by 1 base, with 8 bases left in between. The CDR3 region is CASSQVQGSYNEQFF. In DNA, the CDR3 is TGCGCCAGCAGCCAAGTACAGGGTTCCTACAATGAGCAGTTCTTC.

V and J are TRBV5-4 and TRBJ2-1; D might be TRBD1 or TRBD2, each matching 5 bases. The V and J ends lost 0 bases and 4 bases respectively, with 11 bases between them. CDR3 length: 15 amino acids. Per germline, CDR1 SGHNT and CDR2 YYREEE (reference sequence). The CDR3 here is CASSLVLGTYNEQFF. CDR3 nucleotides: TGTGCCAGCAGCTTGGTCCTGGGGACGTACAATGAGCAGTTCTTC.

V and J are TRBV7-9 and TRBJ1-1; D not resolved. Per the germline V gene, CDR1 is SEHNR and CDR2 is FQNEAQ (reference sequence). The CDR3 length is 13 residues. V was clipped by 5 bases and J by 1 base, with 8 bases between them. CDR3 DNA sequence: TGTGCCAGCAGCCCCCGACGGAACACTGAAGCTTTCTTT. It encodes CASSPRRNTEAFF.

V usage is TRBV3-1 (or the pseudogene TRBV3-2) and J usage is TRBJ2-1; D is ambiguous. V lost 6 bases and J 0 bases, leaving 9 bases between the germline ends. This CDR3 has 14 amino acids. The germline V gene has CDR1 LGHDT and CDR2 YNNKEL (reference sequence). The CDR3 loop is CASRSTYSYNEQFF. DNA for the CDR3: TGTGCCAGCAGGAGTACCTACTCCTACAATGAGCAGTTCTTC.

The V call is TRBV30, the J call TRBJ2-3, with a weak D call TRBD1 (7 bases). The V end lost 1 base, the J end lost 4 bases, and 12 bases lay between the germline ends. Germline-derived CDR1 and CDR2 are GTSNPN and SVGIG (reference sequence). The CDR3 is made up of 14 amino acids. This CDR3 reads CAWSAGDSADTQYF. The CDR3 nucleotides read TGTGCCTGGAGTGCGGGGGACAGCGCAGATACGCAGTATTTT.

In DNA, the CDR3 is TGTGCCAGTACCCTAGCGGGGGACCCCTACAATGAGCAGTTCTTC. Protein sequence: CASTLAGDPYNEQFF. The V gene is TRBV27, the J gene TRBJ2-1, with 10 nucleotides matching TRBD2. Per germline, CDR1 MNHEY and CDR2 SMNVEV (reference sequence). V shed 9 bases, J shed 2 bases, and the junction held 7 bases outside the gene matches. The CDR3 is made up of 15 amino acids.

The chain combines TRBV25-1 with TRBJ2-1; TRBD2 aligns across 12 bases. V lost 10 bases and J lost 7; bases outside the gene matches: 11. Germline lookup yields CDR1 MGHDK and CDR2 SYGVNS. There are 15 residues in the CDR3. As DNA, the CDR3 is TGTGCCACCCCCCCGACTAGCGGGAGTTTTAATGAGCAGTTCTTC. Amino acids: CATPPTSGSFNEQFF.

V gene TRBV12-3 or TRBV12-4 combines with J gene TRBJ2-4; the D is unclear. V lost 6 bases to trimming and J lost 8 bases, with 8 bases between them. The CDR3 consists of 11 residues. The CDR3 here is CASRLRDIQYF. CDR3 sequence (DNA): TGTGCCAGCAGGCTTAGAGACATTCAGTACTTC.

The rearrangement links TRBV6-5 to TRBJ2-4, with a tentative D call TRBD2 (5 bases). The CDR3 is 12 residues long. The ends were cut back, 5 bases at V and 9 bases at J, with 11 bases in the middle. Looked up from germline, CDR1 is MNHEY and CDR2 is SVGAGI. CDR3 residues: CASSHSGSIQYF. The CDR3 DNA reads TGTGCCAGCAGTCATTCGGGGAGCATTCAGTACTTC.

The chain joins TRBV4-2 to TRBJ1-1; D unclear. Trimming pared 2 bases from V and 6 bases from J, leaving 19 bases between. The CDR3 is made up of 16 amino acids. Germline V gene sequence: CDR1 LGHNA, CDR2 YNFKEQ. This CDR3 reads CASSQTLLGPPAEAFF. CDR3 in DNA: TGTGCCAGCAGCCAAACGCTGCTTGGTCCACCGGCTGAAGCTTTCTTT.

In this sample, this clone turned up a few times. V and J are TRBV6-5 and TRBJ2-2; D is ambiguous. From germline, CDR1 is MNHEY and CDR2 SVGAGI. Trimming took off 7 bases at V and 1 base at J, with 10 bases between the two ends. CDR3 length: 14 residues. The CDR3 spells CASIPSLNTGELFF. For the CDR3, the DNA is TGTGCCAGCATTCCGAGTTTGAACACCGGGGAGCTGTTTTTT.

The chain uses TRBV5-6 and TRBJ1-2, with D maybe TRBD1 (5 bases). V lost 2 bases to trimming and J lost 2 bases, with 13 bases between them. CDR3 size: 15 residues. Germline-derived CDR1 and CDR2 are SGHDT and YYEEEE. The CDR3, as DNA: TGTGCCAGCAGCTTTCCCGGGGCGACGAACTATGGCTACACCTTC. It translates to CASSFPGATNYGYTF.

The chain couples TRBV27 to TRBJ2-7; 10 bases line up with TRBD1. J was trimmed by 5 bases and V by 8 bases; bases with no gene match: 9. This CDR3 spans 14 amino acids. The germline gives CDR1 MNHEY, CDR2 SMNVEV (reference sequence). The CDR3, as DNA: TGTGCCAGCCGCGAAGGGACAGGGGTCCACGAGCAGTACTTC. Residues: CASREGTGVHEQYF.

The genes are TRBV6-2 or TRBV6-3 and TRBJ1-5, with 7 bases identical to TRBD1. Germline CDR1 MNHEY, CDR2 SVGEGT. V lost 0 bases, J lost 3 bases, and 2 bases stayed unmatched. The CDR3 contains 15 residues. The CDR3 loop is CASSYSTGANQPQHF. CDR3 nucleotides: TGTGCCAGCAGTTACTCCACAGGGGCCAATCAGCCCCAGCATTTT.

The chain has TRBV6-5 and TRBJ1-5; no reliable D call. The ends were cut back, 8 bases at V and 6 bases at J, with 14 bases in the middle. CDR3 length: 13 residues. The germline V gene encodes CDR1 MNHEY and CDR2 SVGAGI. In DNA, the CDR3 is TGTGCCAGCGGGCACAGTTCAATTCAGCCCCAGCATTTT. Translating gives CASGHSSIQPQHF.

This clone came up a few times. The genes are TRBV9 and TRBJ2-3; 12 bases match TRBD2. V trimming: 3 bases; J trimming: 4 bases; junction bases outside the gene matches: 6. The germline V gene encodes CDR1 SGDLS and CDR2 YYNGEE. This CDR3 spans 16 amino acids. The chain's CDR3 is CASSAGLAGNSDTQYF. CDR3 coding DNA: TGTGCCAGCAGCGCTGGACTAGCGGGGAATTCAGATACGCAGTATTTT.

This clone has a single count. V gene TRBV10-3 combines with J gene TRBJ2-3, with 8 bases lining up with TRBD1. CDR1 and CDR2 from the germline V gene are ENHRY and SYGVKD. After removal of 6 bases from V and 2 bases from J, the junction contained 10 bases not matched to a gene. The CDR3 loop spans 16 amino acids. This CDR3 reads CAIRTGDGTLTDTQYF. In nucleotides, the CDR3 is TGTGCCATCAGGACAGGGGATGGGACACTCACAGATACGCAGTATTTT.

This clone was found once. The chain joins TRBV4-3 to TRBJ1-1; D unresolved. Per germline, CDR1 LGHNA and CDR2 YSLEER. The CDR3 has 15 residues. V lost 2 bases, J lost 5 bases, and 15 bases lay in between. CDR3 loop: CASSQRSRGGTEAFF. The CDR3 DNA is TGCGCCAGCAGCCAAAGGTCGAGAGGAGGGACTGAAGCTTTCTTT.

V usage is TRBV11-3 and J usage is TRBJ1-1; D perhaps matches TRBD1 (6 bases). This CDR3 is built from 16 residues. V lost 0 bases to trimming and J lost 5 bases, with 16 bases between them. Germline CDR1 and CDR2: SGHNT and YENEEA. CDR3 DNA: TGTGCCAGCAGCTTAGACGGGGGCGGGGGTTGGACTGAAGCTTTCTTT. Translated, it gives CASSLDGGGGWTEAFF. The variable domain in full, with the rest retrieved from reference TRBV11-3 and TRBJ1-1, is EAGVVQSPRYKIIEKKQPVAFWCNPISGHNTLYWYLQNLGQGPELLIRYENEEAVDDSQLPKDRFSAERLKGVDSTLKIQPAELGDSAVYLCASSLDGGGGWTEAFFGQGTRLTVV.

The chain carries TRBV12-3 or TRBV12-4 and TRBJ2-1; no definite D call. The CDR3 sequence is 12 residues long. V was clipped by 6 bases and J by 4 bases, with 7 bases between them. The CDR3 bases are TGTGCCAGCAGCCTTCAGTACAATGAGCAGTTCTTC. Translated: CASSLQYNEQFF.

The chain uses TRBV4-1 and TRBJ2-3; TRBD1 matches 7 bases. There are 14 residues in the CDR3. With 6 bases clipped from V and 4 bases from J, the junction kept 7 bases outside the gene matches. Germline assignment: CDR1 MGHRA and CDR2 YSYEKL. The CDR3 DNA follows: TGCGCCAGCAGTCGGTTGACAGGGTCAGATACGCAGTATTTT. Translating it yields CASSRLTGSDTQYF.

As regards this clone: At the DNA level, this CDR3 is encoded by other sequences in the same sample as well. The chain recombines TRBV19 with TRBJ2-3; no firm D call. CDR1 and CDR2 from the germline V gene are LNHDA and SQIVND (reference sequence). The V and J ends lost 2 bases and 1 base respectively, with 4 bases between them. CDR3 length: 13 residues. CDR3 protein: CASSITGTDTQYF. The DNA of the CDR3 is TGTGCCAGTAGTATAACGGGCACAGATACGCAGTATTTT.

The rearrangement links TRBV19 to TRBJ2-3; no clear D gene. This CDR3 has 13 amino acids. The V end was cut by 2 bases, the J end by 2 bases, with 5 bases between. Germline V lookup: CDR1 LNHDA, CDR2 SQIVND (reference sequence). The CDR3 region has the DNA TGTGCCAGTAGTATAAACCCCACAGATACGCAGTATTTT. Translated: CASSINPTDTQYF.

The V and J genes are TRBV27 and TRBJ2-1; D is ambiguous. The germline gives CDR1 MNHEY, CDR2 SMNVEV (reference sequence). V was clipped by 2 bases and J by 8 bases, with 16 bases between them. The CDR3 extends over 15 amino acids. The chain's CDR3 is CASSLPSSGFHEQFF. DNA of the CDR3: TGTGCCAGCAGTTTACCCAGCAGTGGCTTCCATGAGCAGTTCTTC.

This chain links TRBV5-4 with TRBJ2-7, with D possibly TRBD1 on 6 matching bases. Trimming removed 2 bases at V and 5 bases at J, with 11 bases between. The CDR3 is 13 amino acids. Per the germline V gene, CDR1 is SGHNT and CDR2 is YYREEE (reference sequence). The CDR3 DNA is TGTGCCAGCAGCTTAACACAGGGCCACGAGCAGTACTTC. It is translated as CASSLTQGHEQYF.

The CDR3: CASSLVTGGSEKLFF. Here the CDR3 DNA reads TGTGCCAGCAGCTTGGTGACAGGCGGTTCTGAAAAACTGTTTTTT. V is TRBV5-6 and J is TRBJ1-4; weak D call: TRBD1 (6 bases). CDR3 length equals 15 residues. Trimming shortened V by 0 bases and J by 7 bases, and 13 bases separated the two germline ends. CDR1 and CDR2 (germline): SGHDT, YYEEEE.

The table lists this clone with a few counts. The chain employs TRBV27 and TRBJ1-2, with 9 bases lining up with TRBD1. The CDR3 spans 16 residues. CDR1 and CDR2 (germline): MNHEY, SMNVEV (reference sequence). Trimming removed 6 bases from V and 0 bases from J; junction bases left unmatched: 8. CDR3 nucleotides: TGTGCCAGCAGGCAGGGGACAGGGTGGACTAACTATGGCTACACCTTC. Encoded protein: CASRQGTGWTNYGYTF.

This clone has only one observation. This sequence joins TRBV6-5 and TRBJ1-2, with D possibly TRBD1 on 6 matching bases. From germline, CDR1 is MNHEY and CDR2 SVGAGI. The CDR3 length is 12 residues. Trimming pared 7 bases from V and 7 bases from J, leaving 13 bases between. The CDR3 bases are TGTGCCAGCAATAAACCAGGGGCTGGCTACACCTTC. This codes for CASNKPGAGYTF.

The V call is TRBV19, the J call TRBJ1-5; D is unclear. The CDR3 loop spans 16 amino acids. Germline CDR1 reads LNHDA; CDR2 reads SQIVND (reference sequence). The V end lost 6 bases, the J end lost 0 bases, and 15 bases lay between the germline ends. CDR3 sequence reads: CASRSWPNYSNQPQHF. In DNA, the CDR3 is TGTGCCAGTAGGTCGTGGCCTAATTATAGCAATCAGCCCCAGCATTTT.